The clone carrying this T cell receptor (beta chain) appeared once. Its antigen is not identified. This record comes from a study of cytomegalovirus exposure and HLA in healthy donors. PCR involved 60 Vbeta and 13 Jbeta primers. Only in-frame clones appear in the TCRdb table, and some are missing; sequencing was by immunoSEQ multiplex PCR. Of tens of thousands of clones in the sample, approximately 80% were seen once. Germline V gene data show CDR1 as SQVTM and CDR2 as ANQGSEA. Trimming pared 6 bases from V and 1 base from J, leaving 10 bases between. The CDR3 runs 12 residues. Overall study findings and caveats: In a later analysis, compared with equally common non-associated chains, HLA-associated beta chains were more expanded.

V and J are TRBV29-1 and TRBJ2-7; tentative D call: TRBD1 (6 bases). The specimen was PBMCs. This clonotype was obtained from a man under 40 in good health and CMV-seronegative. CDR3 sequence reads: CSVRTVSYEQYF. CDR3 nucleotide sequence: TGCAGCGTGAGGACAGTTTCCTACGAGCAGTACTTC.